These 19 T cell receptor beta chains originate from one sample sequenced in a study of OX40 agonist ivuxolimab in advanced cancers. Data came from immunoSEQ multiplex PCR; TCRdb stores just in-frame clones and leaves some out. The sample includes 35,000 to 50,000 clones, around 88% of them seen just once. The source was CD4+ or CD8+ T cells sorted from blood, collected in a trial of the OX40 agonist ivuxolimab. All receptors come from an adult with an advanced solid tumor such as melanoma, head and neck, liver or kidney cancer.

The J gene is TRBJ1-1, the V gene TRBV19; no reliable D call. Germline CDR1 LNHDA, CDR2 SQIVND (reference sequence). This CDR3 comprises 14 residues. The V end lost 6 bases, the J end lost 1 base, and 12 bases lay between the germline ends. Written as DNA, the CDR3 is TGTGCCAGTAGCGCGGACTCAACGAACACTGAAGCTTTCTTT. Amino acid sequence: CASSADSTNTEAFF.

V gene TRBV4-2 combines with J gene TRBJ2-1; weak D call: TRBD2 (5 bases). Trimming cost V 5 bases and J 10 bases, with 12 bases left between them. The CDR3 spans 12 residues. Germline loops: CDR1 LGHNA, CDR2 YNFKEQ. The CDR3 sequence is CASSTPPGEQFF. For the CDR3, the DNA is TGTGCCAGCAGCACCCCACCGGGGGAGCAGTTCTTC.

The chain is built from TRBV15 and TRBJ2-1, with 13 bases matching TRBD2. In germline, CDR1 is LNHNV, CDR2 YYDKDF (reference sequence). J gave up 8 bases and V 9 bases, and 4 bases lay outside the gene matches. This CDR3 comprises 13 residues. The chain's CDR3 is CATRTSGSHEQFF. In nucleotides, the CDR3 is TGTGCCACTAGGACTAGCGGGAGCCATGAGCAGTTCTTC.

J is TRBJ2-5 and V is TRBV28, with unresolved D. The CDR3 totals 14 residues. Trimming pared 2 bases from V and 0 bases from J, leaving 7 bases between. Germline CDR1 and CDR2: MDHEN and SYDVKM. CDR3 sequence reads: CASSLRTDQETQYF. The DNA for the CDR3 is TGTGCCAGCAGTTTAAGGACGGACCAAGAGACCCAGTACTTC.

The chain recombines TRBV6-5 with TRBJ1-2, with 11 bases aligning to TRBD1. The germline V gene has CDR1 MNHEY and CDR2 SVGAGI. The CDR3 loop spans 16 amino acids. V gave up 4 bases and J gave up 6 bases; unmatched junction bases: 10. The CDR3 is CASSSPGQGAPDGYTF. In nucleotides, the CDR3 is TGTGCCAGCAGTTCGCCCGGACAGGGGGCGCCGGATGGCTACACCTTC.

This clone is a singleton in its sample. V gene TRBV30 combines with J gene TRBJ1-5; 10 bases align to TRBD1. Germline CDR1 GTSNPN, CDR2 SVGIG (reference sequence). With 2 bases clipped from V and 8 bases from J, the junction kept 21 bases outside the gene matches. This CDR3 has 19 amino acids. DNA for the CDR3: TGTGCCTGGAGTTCCCTCCACCAGGACAGGGGGTGGGCTAGCAAGCCCCAGCATTTT. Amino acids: CAWSSLHQDRGWASKPQHF.

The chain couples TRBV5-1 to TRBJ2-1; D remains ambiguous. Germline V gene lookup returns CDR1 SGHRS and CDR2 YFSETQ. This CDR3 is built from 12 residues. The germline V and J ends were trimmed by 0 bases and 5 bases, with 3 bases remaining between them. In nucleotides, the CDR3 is TGCGCCAGCAGCTTGGCCGACAATGAGCAGTTCTTC. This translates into CASSLADNEQFF.

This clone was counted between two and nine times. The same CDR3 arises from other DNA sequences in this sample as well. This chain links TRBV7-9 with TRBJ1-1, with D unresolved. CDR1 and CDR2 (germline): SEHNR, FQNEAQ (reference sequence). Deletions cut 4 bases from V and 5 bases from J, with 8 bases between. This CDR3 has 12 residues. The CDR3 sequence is CASSSPGTEAFF. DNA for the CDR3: TGTGCCAGCAGCTCCCCTGGGACTGAAGCTTTCTTT. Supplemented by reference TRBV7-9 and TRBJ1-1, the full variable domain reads DTGVSQNPRHKITKRGQNVTFRCDPISEHNRLYWYRQTLGQGPEFLTYFQNEAQLEKSRLLSDRFSAERPKGSFSTLEIQRTEQGDSAMYLCASSSPGTEAFFGQGTRLTVV.

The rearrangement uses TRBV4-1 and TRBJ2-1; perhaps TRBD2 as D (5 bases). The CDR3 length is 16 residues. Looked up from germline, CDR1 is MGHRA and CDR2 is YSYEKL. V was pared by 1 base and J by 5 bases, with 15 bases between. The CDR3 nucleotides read TGCGCCAGCAGCCAAGTTGTGGCTAGCAGAGACAATGAGCAGTTCTTC. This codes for CASSQVVASRDNEQFF.

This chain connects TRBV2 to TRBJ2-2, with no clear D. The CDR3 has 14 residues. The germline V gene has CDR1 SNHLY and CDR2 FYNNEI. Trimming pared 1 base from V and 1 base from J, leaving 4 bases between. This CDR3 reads CASSEDMNTGELFF. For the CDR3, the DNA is TGTGCCAGCAGTGAAGACATGAACACCGGGGAGCTGTTTTTT.

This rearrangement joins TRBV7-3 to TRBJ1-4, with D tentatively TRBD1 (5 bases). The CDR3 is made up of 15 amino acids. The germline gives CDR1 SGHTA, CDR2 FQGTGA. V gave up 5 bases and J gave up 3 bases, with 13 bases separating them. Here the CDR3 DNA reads TGTGCCAGCAGCGCCTCGGGACGGTCTAATGAAAAACTGTTTTTT. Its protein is CASSASGRSNEKLFF.

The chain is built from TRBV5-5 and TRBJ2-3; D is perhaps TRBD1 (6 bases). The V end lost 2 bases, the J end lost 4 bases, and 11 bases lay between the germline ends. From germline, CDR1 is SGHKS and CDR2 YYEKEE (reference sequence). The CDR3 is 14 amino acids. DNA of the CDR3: TGTGCCAGCAGCTTACGACAGGTCGCAGATACGCAGTATTTT. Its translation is CASSLRQVADTQYF.

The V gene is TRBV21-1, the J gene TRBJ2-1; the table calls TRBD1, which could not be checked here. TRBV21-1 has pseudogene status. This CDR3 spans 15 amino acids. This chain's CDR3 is CASSKGAQGYNEQFF. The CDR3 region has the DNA TGTGCCAGCAGCAAAGGTGCACAGGGGTACAATGAGCAGTTCTTC.

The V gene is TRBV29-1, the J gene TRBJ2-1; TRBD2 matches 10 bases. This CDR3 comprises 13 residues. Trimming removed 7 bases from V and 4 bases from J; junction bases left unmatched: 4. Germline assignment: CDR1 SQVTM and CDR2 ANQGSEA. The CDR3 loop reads CSEGLANYNEQFF. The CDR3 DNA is TGCAGCGAGGGACTAGCGAATTACAATGAGCAGTTCTTC.

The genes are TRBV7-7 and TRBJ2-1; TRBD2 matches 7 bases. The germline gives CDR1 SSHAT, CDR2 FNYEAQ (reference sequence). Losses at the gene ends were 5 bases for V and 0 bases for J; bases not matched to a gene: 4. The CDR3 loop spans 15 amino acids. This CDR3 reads CASSPTSSSYNEQFF. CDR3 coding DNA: TGTGCCAGCAGCCCGACTAGCTCCTCCTACAATGAGCAGTTCTTC.

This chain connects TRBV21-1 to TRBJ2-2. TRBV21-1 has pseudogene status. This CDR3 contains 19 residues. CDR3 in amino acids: CASSKGDSQLGPNTGELFF. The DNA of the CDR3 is TGTGCCAGCAGCAAAGGTGACAGTCAGCTGGGACCGAACACCGGGGAGCTGTTTTTT.

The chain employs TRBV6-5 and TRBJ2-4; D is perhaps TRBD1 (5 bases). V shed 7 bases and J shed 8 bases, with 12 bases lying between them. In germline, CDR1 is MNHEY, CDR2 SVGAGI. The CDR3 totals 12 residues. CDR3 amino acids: CASKTGQDIQYF. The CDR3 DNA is TGTGCCAGCAAAACAGGCCAGGACATTCAGTACTTC.

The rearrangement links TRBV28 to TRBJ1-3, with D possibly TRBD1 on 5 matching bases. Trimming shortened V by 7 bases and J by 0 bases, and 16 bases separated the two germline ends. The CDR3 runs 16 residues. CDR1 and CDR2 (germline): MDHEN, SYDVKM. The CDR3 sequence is CASNGLQASSGNTIYF. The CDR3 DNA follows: TGTGCCAGCAACGGCCTACAGGCGAGCTCTGGAAACACCATATATTTT.

CDR3 nucleotide sequence: TGTGCCATCCACAGGGCCGGCACCGGGGAGCTGTTTTTT. Its protein product is CAIHRAGTGELFF. The chain uses TRBV7-7 and TRBJ2-2, with D possibly being TRBD1 (6 bases). Trimming took 10 bases from V and 4 from J, leaving 13 bases between them. This CDR3 is 13 amino acids long. Germline assignment: CDR1 SSHAT and CDR2 FNYEAQ (reference sequence).